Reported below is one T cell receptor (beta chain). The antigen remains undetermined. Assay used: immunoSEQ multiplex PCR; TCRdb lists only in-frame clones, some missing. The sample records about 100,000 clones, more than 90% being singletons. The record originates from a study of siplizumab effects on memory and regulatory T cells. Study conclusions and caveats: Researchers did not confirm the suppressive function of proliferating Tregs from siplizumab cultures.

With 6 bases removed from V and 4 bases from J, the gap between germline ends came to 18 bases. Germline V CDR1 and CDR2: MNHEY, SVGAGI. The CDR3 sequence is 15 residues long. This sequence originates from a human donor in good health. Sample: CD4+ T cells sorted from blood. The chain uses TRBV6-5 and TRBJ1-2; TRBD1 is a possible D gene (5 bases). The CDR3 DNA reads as TGTGCCAGCAGCTTCAACCGCCAGGGTGGCTATGGCTACACCTTC. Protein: CASSFNRQGGYGYTF.